The clone carrying this T cell receptor (beta chain) was seen a single time. The sample comes from a study of OX40 agonist ivuxolimab in advanced cancers. Study context: Ivuxolimab doses were 0.01, 0.1, 0.3, 1.5, 3 or 10 mg/kg every 2 weeks. Every patient in dose escalation had hepatocellular carcinoma, melanoma, renal cell or head and neck cancer. Treatment received earlier with anti-PD-1, anti-PD-L1 or anti-CTLA-4 agents was allowed, and less than 45% had some.

The protocol was immunoSEQ multiplex PCR, while the TCRdb copy is restricted to in-frame clones and leaves out a portion. The profile shows tens of thousands of clones, about 82% of them singletons. Germline CDR1 and CDR2: SEHNR and FQNEAQ (reference sequence). The germline V and J ends were trimmed by 3 bases and 0 bases, with 3 bases remaining between them. The CDR3 is made up of 13 amino acids. The material was CD4+ or CD8+ T cells sorted from blood, obtained in a trial of the OX40 agonist ivuxolimab. The receptor was derived from an adult with an advanced solid tumor such as melanoma, head and neck, liver or kidney cancer. This chain connects TRBV7-9 to TRBJ2-1; D uncertain. CDR3 nucleotide sequence: TGTGCCAGCAGCTTCGCCTCCTACAATGAGCAGTTCTTC. It translates to CASSFASYNEQFF. Full variable domain (remainder filled in from reference TRBV7-9 and TRBJ2-1): DTGVSQNPRHKITKRGQNVTFRCDPISEHNRLYWYRQTLGQGPEFLTYFQNEAQLEKSRLLSDRFSAERPKGSFSTLEIQRTEQGDSAMYLCASSFASYNEQFFGPGTRLTVL.